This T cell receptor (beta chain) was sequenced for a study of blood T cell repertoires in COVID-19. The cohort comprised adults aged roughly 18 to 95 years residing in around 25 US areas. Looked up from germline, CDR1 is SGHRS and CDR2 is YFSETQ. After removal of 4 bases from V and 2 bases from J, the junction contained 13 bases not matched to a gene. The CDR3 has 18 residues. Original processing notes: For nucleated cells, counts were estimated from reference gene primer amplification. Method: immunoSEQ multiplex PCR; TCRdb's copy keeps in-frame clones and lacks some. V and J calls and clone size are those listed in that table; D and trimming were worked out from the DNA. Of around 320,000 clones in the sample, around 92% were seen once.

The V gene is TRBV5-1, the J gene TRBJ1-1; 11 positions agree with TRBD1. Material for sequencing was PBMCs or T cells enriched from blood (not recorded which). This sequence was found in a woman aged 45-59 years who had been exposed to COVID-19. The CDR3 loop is CASSHVPGQGGSNTEAFF. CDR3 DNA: TGCGCCAGCAGCCACGTCCCGGGACAGGGGGGCTCCAACACTGAAGCTTTCTTT.